Each of the 23 T cell receptor beta chains below was sequenced from the same sample in a study of cytomegalovirus exposure and HLA in healthy donors. The PCR had 60 Vbeta and 13 Jbeta primers. Sequenced by immunoSEQ multiplex PCR; TCRdb stores in-frame clones only, minus some. In total, the table holds about 60,000 clones. Sequencing was done on a sample of PBMCs. These receptors were obtained from a man aged 50 to 60 in good health and CMV-seropositive.

The gene calls are TRBV9 and TRBJ1-1; TRBD1 might be the D (5 bases). V lost 0 bases and J 2 bases, leaving 11 bases between the germline ends. Germline V gene sequence: CDR1 SGDLS, CDR2 YYNGEE. CDR3 length: 15 amino acids. CDR3 sequence (DNA): TGTGCCAGCAGCGTAGCTCCAGGGTCTAACACTGAAGCTTTCTTT. This encodes CASSVAPGSNTEAFF.

The chain joins TRBV30 to TRBJ2-7, with 12 bases identical to TRBD2. The V gene's germline CDR1 is GTSNPN and CDR2 SVGIG (reference sequence). The V and J ends lost 3 bases and 3 bases, in that order; junction bases with no gene match: 9. This CDR3 has 16 amino acids. As DNA, the CDR3 is TGTGCCTGGAGCTGGACTAGCGGGGCACTGCTCTACGAGCAGTACTTC. Protein product: CAWSWTSGALLYEQYF.

The chain carries TRBV7-9 and TRBJ2-3; D possibly corresponds to TRBD1 (6 bases). This CDR3 has 13 residues. Trimming left V 5 bases short and J 5 bases short, with 11 bases between. Per the germline V gene, CDR1 is SEHNR and CDR2 is FQNEAQ (reference sequence). CDR3 amino acids: CASSATGIDTQYF. The CDR3 coding sequence is TGTGCCAGCAGCGCTACAGGGATAGATACGCAGTATTTT.

The V gene is TRBV4-1, the J gene TRBJ1-2; TRBD1 might be the D (5 bases). Trimming removed 1 base from V and 8 bases from J, with 20 bases in between. Germline V CDR1 and CDR2: MGHRA, YSYEKL. This CDR3 spans 16 amino acids. Here the CDR3 DNA reads TGCGCCAGCAGCCAAGGGCCCGGGGAGGGGAAGGAAGGCTACACCTTC. This translates into CASSQGPGEGKEGYTF.

Of note for this clone: At one boundary the junction diverges from the germline segment, which might be a read error. The chain uses TRBV19 and TRBJ2-1, with D possibly TRBD1 on 6 matching bases. CDR3 length: 15 residues. Per germline, CDR1 LNHDA and CDR2 SQIVND (reference sequence). CDR3 region: CASSDTGFSDNEQFF. CDR3 nucleotide sequence: TGTGCCAGTAGTGATACAGGGTTCTCCGACAATGAGCAGTTCTTC.

V gene TRBV19 combines with J gene TRBJ1-1, with unresolved D. The germline V and J ends were trimmed by 1 base and 1 base, with 10 bases remaining between them. The CDR3 length is 15 residues. Germline V lookup: CDR1 LNHDA, CDR2 SQIVND (reference sequence). CDR3 DNA sequence: TGTGCCAGTAGTATAGGATCACTAACGAACACTGAAGCTTTCTTT. Its protein product is CASSIGSLTNTEAFF.

The gene calls are TRBV5-6 and TRBJ1-1, with D perhaps TRBD1 (6 bases). V lost 1 base and J 1 base, leaving 11 bases between the germline ends. CDR1 SGHDT and CDR2 YYEEEE come from the germline V gene. The CDR3 covers 15 residues. The CDR3 reads CASSLTGQQNTEAFF. CDR3 nucleotides: TGTGCCAGCAGCTTGACGGGACAACAGAACACTGAAGCTTTCTTT.

The gene calls are TRBV10-3 and TRBJ1-1; no definite D call. The V gene's germline CDR1 is ENHRY and CDR2 SYGVKD. The CDR3 is made up of 12 amino acids. Deletions cut 6 bases from V and 2 bases from J, with 7 bases between. The CDR3 reads CAISQANTEAFF. The CDR3 DNA is TGTGCCATCAGCCAGGCTAACACTGAAGCTTTCTTT.

The CDR3 DNA reads TGTGCCAGCAGTGGCCGACAGTGGTCGGAGACCCAGTACTTC. Translated: CASSGRQWSETQYF. This chain uses TRBV25-1 with TRBJ2-5, with a tentative D call TRBD1 (5 bases). This CDR3 has 14 residues. Germline CDR1 MGHDK, CDR2 SYGVNS. The V gene lost 4 bases and the J gene lost 5 bases, with 14 bases spanning the gap.

V is TRBV18 and J is TRBJ2-7; 8 bases line up with TRBD1. V lost 3 bases, J lost 5 bases, and 6 bases stayed unmatched. Germline V CDR1 and CDR2: KGHSH, LQKENI. This CDR3 region has 14 residues. The CDR3 coding sequence is TGTGCCAGCTCACCCGACAGGGGCGGCCACGAGCAGTACTTC. Residues: CASSPDRGGHEQYF.

CDR3 residues: CASSQGVREGSYGYTF. As DNA, the CDR3 is TGTGCCAGCAGCCAGGGGGTCAGGGAAGGAAGCTATGGCTACACCTTC. The chain couples TRBV5-4 to TRBJ1-2; 7 nucleotides line up with TRBD1. The CDR3 is made up of 16 amino acids. The germline V gene encodes CDR1 SGHNT and CDR2 YYREEE (reference sequence). The J segment lost 4 bases and the V segment lost 4 bases, leaving 13 bases of the junction unmatched. The full variable domain, its missing parts supplied by reference TRBV5-4 and TRBJ1-2, is ETGVTQSPTHLIKTRGQQVTLRCSSQSGHNTVSWYQQALGQGPQFIFQYYREEENGRGNFPPRFSGLQFPNYSSELNVNALELDDSALYLCASSQGVREGSYGYTFGSGTRLTVV.

Worth noting for this clone: Germline and junction disagree at one end, which may indicate a read error. The J gene is TRBJ2-1, the V gene TRBV6-5, with a weak D call TRBD1 (6 bases). The germline V gene encodes CDR1 MNHEY and CDR2 SVGAGI. This CDR3 region has 13 residues. This chain's CDR3 is CASRQGSDNEQFF. In nucleotides, the CDR3 is TGTGCCAGCAGACAGGGCTCCGACAATGAGCAGTTCTTC.

The genes are TRBV9 and TRBJ2-2; 8 bases align to TRBD2. V trimming: 0 bases; J trimming: 5 bases; junction bases outside the gene matches: 3. The CDR3 spans 15 residues. Germline V gives CDR1 SGDLS, CDR2 YYNGEE. CDR3 nucleotide sequence: TGTGCCAGCAGCGTAGCGGGAGGGGTGACCGGGGAGCTGTTTTTT. This translates into CASSVAGGVTGELFF.

The rearrangement uses TRBV19 and TRBJ2-7; 15 positions match TRBD2. Germline CDR1 is LNHDA and CDR2 is SQIVND (reference sequence). This CDR3 comprises 18 residues. V gave up 3 bases and J gave up 3 bases; unmatched junction bases: 9. The CDR3 loop reads CASSIGLAGGPGYYEQYF. DNA for the CDR3: TGTGCCAGTAGTATCGGACTAGCGGGAGGGCCCGGCTACTACGAGCAGTACTTC.

CDR3 nucleotide sequence: TGTGCCAGCAGTCCACGACAGGGGTCCACAGATACGCAGTATTTT. It yields the protein CASSPRQGSTDTQYF. This chain links TRBV6-5 with TRBJ2-3; 8 positions match TRBD1. Unmatched junction bases numbered 6, after V lost 5 bases and J lost 2 bases. Germline-derived CDR1 and CDR2 are MNHEY and SVGAGI. The CDR3 has 15 residues.

This chain joins TRBV4-2 and TRBJ2-7; D is possibly TRBD2 (7 bases). Trimming shortened V by 1 base and J by 4 bases, and 11 bases separated the two germline ends. The germline gives CDR1 LGHNA, CDR2 YNFKEQ. There are 14 residues in the CDR3. CDR3 coding DNA: TGTGCCAGCAGCCAAGCCGGGGGGCTATACGAGCAGTACTTC. Its protein is CASSQAGGLYEQYF.

V gene TRBV10-3 combines with J gene TRBJ1-2; D is uncertain. Germline V CDR1 and CDR2: ENHRY, SYGVKD. The CDR3 contains 13 residues. V was pared by 7 bases and J by 0 bases, with 9 bases between. The chain's CDR3 is CAINNDPNYGYTF. The CDR3 nucleotides read TGTGCCATCAACAACGATCCTAACTATGGCTACACCTTC.

The chain uses TRBV19 and TRBJ2-3, with 7 bases matching TRBD2. V trimming: 5 bases; J trimming: 1 base; junction bases outside the gene matches: 6. Germline loops: CDR1 LNHDA, CDR2 SQIVND (reference sequence). CDR3 length: 15 amino acids. The CDR3 bases are TGTGCCAGTAGTCGGGGGGAGTGGGGCACAGATACGCAGTATTTT. Its protein product is CASSRGEWGTDTQYF.

CDR3: CASRSLLTEYSNQPQHF. CDR3 DNA: TGTGCCAGCAGATCTTTACTGACGGAGTATAGCAATCAGCCCCAGCATTTT. The gene calls are TRBV27 and TRBJ1-5; no clear D. This CDR3 is 17 amino acids long. Germline CDR1 is MNHEY and CDR2 is SMNVEV (reference sequence). V was shortened by 6 bases and J by 0 bases, with 18 bases between the two germline ends.

The rearrangement links TRBV2 to TRBJ2-2; D is ambiguous. Germline CDR1 is SNHLY and CDR2 is FYNNEI. This CDR3 has 14 amino acids. V dropped 8 bases and J dropped 4 bases, with 14 bases sitting between them. The CDR3, as DNA: TGTGCCAGCCGCGTCGAGCTAAGCACCGGGGAGCTGTTTTTT. This gives the protein CASRVELSTGELFF. The full variable domain, in which reference TRBV2 and TRBJ2-2 provide the parts outside the CDR3, is EPEVTQTPSHQVTQMGQEVILRCVPISNHLYFYWYRQILGQKVEFLVSFYNNEISEKSEIFDDQFSVERPDGSNFTLKIRSTKLEDSAMYFCASRVELSTGELFFGEGSRLTVL.

The chain recombines TRBV5-4 with TRBJ2-7; maybe TRBD2 (6 bases). This CDR3 contains 13 residues. The germline V and J ends were trimmed by 2 bases and 1 base, with 7 bases remaining between them. Germline CDR1 SGHNT, CDR2 YYREEE (reference sequence). The CDR3 reads CASSFGTSYEQYF. CDR3 sequence (DNA): TGTGCCAGCAGCTTCGGGACTTCCTACGAGCAGTACTTC.

The chain links TRBV5-1 to TRBJ2-1; D perhaps matches TRBD2 (5 bases). The CDR3 covers 14 residues. Germline CDR1 reads SGHRS; CDR2 reads YFSETQ. Between the trimmed V and J ends, which lost 4 bases and 5 bases, there was a span of 13 bases. CDR3 in amino acids: CASSLGGEDNEQFF. The DNA for the CDR3 is TGCGCCAGCAGCCTTGGAGGAGAGGACAATGAGCAGTTCTTC.

A word on this clone: The junction departs from the called germline gene at one end, perhaps through a read error. The CDR3: CASSPYSSRTGKHQHQHF. CDR3 DNA: TGTGCCAGCTCACCATACTCTAGTCGGACAGGTAAACATCAGCACCAGCATTTT. The gene calls are TRBV18 and TRBJ1-5; 7 bases line up with TRBD1. Germline CDR1 KGHSH, CDR2 LQKENI. The CDR3 spans 18 residues.